These 14 T cell receptor beta chains were all obtained from the same sample, sequenced in a study of tumor and adjacent non-tumor tissue in lung cancer. The template was RNA from unsorted bulk tissue. The library came from three nested PCR rounds adapted from ARM-PCR protocols. TCRdb ran MiXCR on the multiplex PCR reads and lists one entry per CDR3 protein. This table holds some 120,000 distinct CDR3 sequences, about 66% found once. Sequencing was done on a sample of lung tumor tissue. The receptors shown here come from a young man with non-small cell lung cancer.

As regards this clonotype: A much larger clone lies one base from this, so it may be a read error. The chain recombines TRBV6-5 with TRBJ1-1, with TRBD1 as a possible D gene (5 bases). CDR3 size: 15 residues. Germline V lookup: CDR1 MNHEY, CDR2 SVGAGI. As DNA, the CDR3 is TGTGCCAGCAGTCCCCGGGAGGGACTGAACACTGGAGCTTTCTTT. Translated, it gives CASSPREGLNTGAFF.

Comments on this clonotype: A much larger clone lies a single base off, so this may be a read error. V gene TRBV12-3 or TRBV12-4 combines with J gene TRBJ1-2; D is unresolved. V lost 5 bases and J lost 3, with 10 bases in between. This CDR3 is built from 13 residues. The CDR3 here is CASSARRDYGYTF. The CDR3 DNA reads TGTGCCAGCAGTGCCCGGAGGGACTATGGCTACACCTTC.

Regarding this clonotype: The conserved closing phenylalanine or tryptophan is absent in this CDR3, likely reflecting a read error. The chain carries TRBV20-1 and TRBJ2-3, with D perhaps TRBD1 or TRBD2 (5 bases each). Germline V gives CDR1 DFQATT, CDR2 SNEGSKA (reference sequence). The CDR3 loop spans 15 amino acids. V was trimmed by 6 bases and J by 2 bases, leaving 18 bases between them. The CDR3 spells CSARPGQKATDTQYV. DNA of the CDR3: TGCAGTGCCAGACCGGGGCAGAAGGCCACAGATACGCAGTATGTT.

Concerning this clonotype: At one end the junction does not follow the germline gene, possibly because of a read error. The gene calls are TRBV7-2 and TRBJ2-1; 12 bases are shared with TRBD2. Germline assignment: CDR1 SGHTA and CDR2 FQGNSA. This CDR3 is built from 13 residues. The CDR3 loop reads CVSRLAGEGEQFF. DNA of the CDR3: TGTGTCAGCCGACTAGCGGGGGAGGGTGAGCAGTTCTTC.

This chain connects TRBV11-3 to TRBJ2-1; maybe TRBD1 (5 bases). Germline V gene lookup returns CDR1 SGHNT and CDR2 YENEEA. The CDR3 spans 12 residues. The DNA of the CDR3 is TGTATCAGCAGCTTACGACAGAATGAGCAGTTCTTC. This sequence encodes CISSLRQNEQFF.

This clonotype was counted many times. The rearrangement uses TRBV12-3 or TRBV12-4 and TRBJ1-2; tentative D call: TRBD1 (5 bases). The CDR3 spans 14 residues. Trimming took off 2 bases at V and 5 bases at J, with 12 bases between the two ends. The CDR3 protein is CASSLSGAGYGYTF. The CDR3 DNA sequence: TGTGCCAGCAGTTTAAGCGGGGCTGGTTATGGCTACACCTTC.

As regards this clonotype: At one boundary the junction diverges from the germline segment, which might be a read error. The chain joins TRBV11-2 to TRBJ2-2; perhaps TRBD1 as D (6 bases). The CDR3 covers 14 residues. Germline V gene data show CDR1 as SGHAT and CDR2 as FQNNGV. The CDR3 sequence is CGSSYGTYTGELFF. DNA of the CDR3: TGTGGCAGCAGCTACGGGACATACACCGGGGAGCTGTTTTTT.

The chain links TRBV6-1 to TRBJ2-3; D uncertain. The germline V gene has CDR1 MNHNS and CDR2 SASEGT. This CDR3 contains 14 residues. The V and J ends lost 4 bases and 4 bases respectively, with 12 bases between them. CDR3 sequence: CASSGCRSADTQYF. The CDR3 nucleotides read TGTGCCAGCAGTGGATGCCGGTCGGCAGATACGCAGTATTTT.

Notes on this clonotype: At one end, the junction sequence differs from germline, possibly due to a read error. The chain combines TRBV6-6 with TRBJ1-2; tentative D call: TRBD1 (5 bases). CDR1 is MNHNY and CDR2 is SVGAGI in the germline V gene (reference sequence). This CDR3 comprises 17 residues. This chain's CDR3 is CASSYSMAGAGDYGYAF. The DNA of the CDR3 is TGTGCCAGCAGTTACTCGATGGCAGGTGCCGGGGACTATGGCTACGCCTTC.

This clonotype was seen ten or more times. This chain connects TRBV20-1 to TRBJ1-1; perhaps TRBD1 as D (6 bases). V was clipped by 6 bases and J by 0 bases, with 11 bases between them. Germline assignment: CDR1 DFQATT and CDR2 SNEGSKA (reference sequence). The CDR3 length is 13 residues. CDR3 in DNA: TGCAGTGCAACCAGGGGTATGAACACTGAAGCTTTCTTT. Protein sequence: CSATRGMNTEAFF.

As concerns this clonotype: One end of the junction is discordant with germline, which a read error may explain. J is TRBJ2-2 and V is TRBV6-2 or TRBV6-3; D possibly corresponds to TRBD1 (5 bases). Per the germline V gene, CDR1 is MNHEY and CDR2 is SVGEGT. The CDR3 length is 17 residues. The CDR3 DNA reads TGTGCCAGCTGTTACCGTCTAGGGGATCCGAGTACCGGGGAGCTGTTTTTT. This translates into CASCYRLGDPSTGELFF.

Details on this clonotype: The CDR3 end shows no conserved phenylalanine or tryptophan, and so a read error is likely. Because the CDR3's place on the DNA is in doubt, the DNA is left out and the CDR3 is given as listed by TCRdb. V usage is TRBV4-1 and J usage is TRBJ2-4; TRBD2 was called by the table and not checked on the DNA. Per germline, CDR1 MGHRA and CDR2 YSYEKL. The CDR3 spans 15 residues, counting both ends. CDR3 region: CASSQAGGPKNIQYY.

This clonotype was observed once. Given a much more abundant clone one base away, this may be a read error. J is TRBJ2-7 and V is TRBV14, with D uncertain. Germline V gene data show CDR1 as SGHDN and CDR2 as FVKESK. Between the trimmed V and J ends, which lost 4 bases and 9 bases, there was a span of 10 bases. The CDR3 runs to 11 residues. The CDR3 region has the DNA TGTGCCAGCAGCCCTGCCGGAAGGCAGTACTTC. Protein sequence: CASSPAGRQYF.

The CDR3 spells CASSKDRGLGYTF. In DNA, the CDR3 is TGTGCCAGCAGCAAAGACAGGGGGCTTGGCTACACCTTC. The chain couples TRBV7-9 to TRBJ1-2; 10 bases agree with TRBD1. CDR1 is SEHNR, CDR2 FQNEAQ, per germline (reference sequence). This CDR3 has 13 amino acids. Germline trimming cut 5 bases from V and 7 bases from J; bases unmatched to any gene: 4.